This is a list of T cell receptor beta chains from one sample in a study of OX40 agonist ivuxolimab in advanced cancers. TCRdb's copy holds only in-frame clones and misses some; the assay was immunoSEQ multiplex PCR. The data contain approximately 13,000 clones, around 80% of them singletons. The specimen was CD4+ or CD8+ T cells sorted from blood, collected in a trial of the OX40 agonist ivuxolimab. These receptor sequences come from an adult with an advanced solid tumor such as melanoma, head and neck, liver or kidney cancer. The CDR3 runs from the conserved cysteine through the conserved F or W. Each record gives: D gene, V gene, J gene, clone size, CDR3 DNA, CDR3 protein. A D gene is named only where the DNA matches it firmly. Not every row has a clone size; where given, it reads once, few, many or a size class.

D gene: -; V gene: TRBV18; J gene: TRBJ1-4; clone size: once; CDR3 DNA: TGTGCCAGCTCACCACGTTTCGGAGAGGGGACTAATGAAAAACTGTTTTTT; CDR3 protein: CASSPRFGEGTNEKLFF
D gene: -; V gene: TRBV27; J gene: TRBJ1-4; clone size: -; CDR3 DNA: TGTGCCAGCAGCTCCCGATCCAGGGATGGAGAAAAACTGTTTTTT; CDR3 protein: CASSSRSRDGEKLFF
D gene: -; V gene: TRBV2; J gene: TRBJ2-7; clone size: -; CDR3 DNA: TGTGCCAGCTACAAACTTGGGTCCTACGAGCAGTACTTC; CDR3 protein: CASYKLGSYEQYF
D gene: TRBD2; V gene: TRBV6-6; J gene: TRBJ2-7; clone size: -; CDR3 DNA: TGTGCCAGCAGTTACGTGAGCGGGATCTACGAGCAGTACTTC; CDR3 protein: CASSYVSGIYEQYF
D gene: -; V gene: TRBV14; J gene: TRBJ2-1; clone size: once; CDR3 DNA: TGTGCCAGCAGCCTGACTAGCTCCTACAATGAGCAGTTCTTC; CDR3 protein: CASSLTSSYNEQFF
D gene: -; V gene: TRBV19; J gene: TRBJ1-1; clone size: -; CDR3 DNA: TGTGCCAGTAGTGTGGGTGGGGGCATGAACACTGAAGCTTTCTTT; CDR3 protein: CASSVGGGMNTEAFF
D gene: -; V gene: TRBV6-5; J gene: TRBJ1-2; clone size: -; CDR3 DNA: TGTGCCAGCAGTTACTCGAACAGTGGCTACACCTTC; CDR3 protein: CASSYSNSGYTF
D gene: TRBD2; V gene: TRBV7-9; J gene: TRBJ2-7; clone size: -; CDR3 DNA: TGTGCCAGCAGCTTAGGGGGACTAGCGGGCCCAGGCTACGAGCAGTACTTC; CDR3 protein: CASSLGGLAGPGYEQYF
D gene: -; V gene: TRBV4-1; J gene: TRBJ1-2; clone size: -; CDR3 DNA: TGCGCCAGCAGCCCCGGTCGACTTGGCTATGGCTACACCTTC; CDR3 protein: CASSPGRLGYGYTF
D gene: TRBD1; V gene: TRBV30; J gene: TRBJ1-2; clone size: -; CDR3 DNA: TGTGCCTGGAGCCCGGGACAGGGGCGGTATGGCTACACCTTC; CDR3 protein: CAWSPGQGRYGYTF
D gene: -; V gene: TRBV27; J gene: TRBJ2-3; clone size: once; CDR3 DNA: TGTGCCAGCAGTTCGAACCCCTTGGATACGCAGTATTTT; CDR3 protein: CASSSNPLDTQYF
D gene: -; V gene: TRBV2; J gene: TRBJ1-3; clone size: -; CDR3 DNA: TGTGCCAGCAGTGAATCGGGGGTCTTTTCTGGAAACACCATATATTTT; CDR3 protein: CASSESGVFSGNTIYF
D gene: -; V gene: TRBV6-5; J gene: TRBJ2-7; clone size: -; CDR3 DNA: TGTGCCAGCAGCTACGACAGCTCCTACGAGCAGTACTTC; CDR3 protein: CASSYDSSYEQYF
D gene: -; V gene: TRBV13; J gene: TRBJ1-1; clone size: -; CDR3 DNA: TGTGCCAGCAGCTTAGGGGGCATGAACACTGAAGCTTTCTTT; CDR3 protein: CASSLGGMNTEAFF
D gene: TRBD2; V gene: TRBV5-6; J gene: TRBJ2-7; clone size: -; CDR3 DNA: TGTGCCAGCAGCCCTGGACTAGGCTCCTACGAGCAGTACTTC; CDR3 protein: CASSPGLGSYEQYF
D gene: TRBD1; V gene: TRBV28; J gene: TRBJ1-5; clone size: -; CDR3 DNA: TGTGCCAGCAGTGGTCGTAAAAGTGGGACAGGGGTTCAGCCCCAGCATTTT; CDR3 protein: CASSGRKSGTGVQPQHF
D gene: -; V gene: TRBV19; J gene: TRBJ2-3; clone size: -; CDR3 DNA: TGTGCCAGTTCGTTAGTAGCGGCAGATACGCAGTATTTT; CDR3 protein: CASSLVAADTQYF
D gene: -; V gene: TRBV7-9; J gene: TRBJ2-2; clone size: medium-sized; CDR3 DNA: TGTGCCAGCAGCTTAGCGCTTCAGGGGAGGGCCGGGGAGCTGTTTTTT; CDR3 protein: CASSLALQGRAGELFF
D gene: -; V gene: TRBV11-3; J gene: TRBJ1-2; clone size: -; CDR3 DNA: TGTGCCAGCAGCTCCAGGGAGAGTAACTATGGCTACACCTTC; CDR3 protein: CASSSRESNYGYTF
D gene: -; V gene: TRBV9; J gene: TRBJ2-2; clone size: -; CDR3 DNA: TGTGCCAGCAGCGAGGAGGGCGGCACCGGGGAGCTGTTTTTT; CDR3 protein: CASSEEGGTGELFF
D gene: -; V gene: TRBV6-5; J gene: TRBJ1-1; clone size: once; CDR3 DNA: TGTGCCAGCAGAAAGCGGTTGAACACTGAAGCTTTCTTT; CDR3 protein: CASRKRLNTEAFF
D gene: -; V gene: TRBV7-3; J gene: TRBJ2-1; clone size: few; CDR3 DNA: TGTGCCAGCAGCTTAAGCCAGGGTGACAATGAGCAGTTCTTC; CDR3 protein: CASSLSQGDNEQFF
D gene: -; V gene: TRBV5-4; J gene: TRBJ2-3; clone size: -; CDR3 DNA: TGTGCCAGCAGCCATACAACAGATACGCAGTATTTT; CDR3 protein: CASSHTTDTQYF
D gene: -; V gene: TRBV5-1; J gene: TRBJ2-3; clone size: -; CDR3 DNA: TGCGCCAGCAGCCTGATGACTGGAGCCGGCACAGATACGCAGTATTTT; CDR3 protein: CASSLMTGAGTDTQYF
D gene: TRBD2; V gene: TRBV9; J gene: TRBJ2-1; clone size: medium-sized; CDR3 DNA: TGTGCCAGCAGCGTAGATAGCGGGAGCGAGAATGAGCAGTTCTTC; CDR3 protein: CASSVDSGSENEQFF
D gene: -; V gene: TRBV7-9; J gene: TRBJ1-1; clone size: -; CDR3 DNA: TGTGCCAGCAGCTTAGTGCGACAGATTGAAGCTTTCTTT; CDR3 protein: CASSLVRQIEAFF
D gene: TRBD1; V gene: TRBV4-1; J gene: TRBJ2-7; clone size: -; CDR3 DNA: TGCGCCAGCAGCCAAGACGGCAGGGGGAATTTAGAGCAGTACTTC; CDR3 protein: CASSQDGRGNLEQYF
D gene: -; V gene: TRBV7-8; J gene: TRBJ2-5; clone size: once; CDR3 DNA: TGTGCCAGCAGCCCCCGGTCTAGCGCTTTCCAAGAGACCCAGTACTTC; CDR3 protein: CASSPRSSAFQETQYF
D gene: TRBD1; V gene: TRBV4-1; J gene: TRBJ2-5; clone size: -; CDR3 DNA: TGCGCCAGCAGCCGGACCCTATGGACAGGGGTAAAGACCCAGTACTTC; CDR3 protein: CASSRTLWTGVKTQYF
D gene: -; V gene: TRBV30; J gene: TRBJ2-2; clone size: -; CDR3 DNA: TGTGCCTGGGGCCCCGGGGAGCTGTTTTTT; CDR3 protein: CAWGPGELFF
D gene: TRBD2; V gene: TRBV2; J gene: TRBJ2-7; clone size: -; CDR3 DNA: TGTGCCAGCAGAGCCACTCTAGCGGGGCTCTCCTACGAGCAGTACTTC; CDR3 protein: CASRATLAGLSYEQYF
D gene: -; V gene: TRBV11-2; J gene: TRBJ2-3; clone size: -; CDR3 DNA: TGTGCCAGCAGCTTCACGGGTACGCAGTATTTT; CDR3 protein: CASSFTGTQYF